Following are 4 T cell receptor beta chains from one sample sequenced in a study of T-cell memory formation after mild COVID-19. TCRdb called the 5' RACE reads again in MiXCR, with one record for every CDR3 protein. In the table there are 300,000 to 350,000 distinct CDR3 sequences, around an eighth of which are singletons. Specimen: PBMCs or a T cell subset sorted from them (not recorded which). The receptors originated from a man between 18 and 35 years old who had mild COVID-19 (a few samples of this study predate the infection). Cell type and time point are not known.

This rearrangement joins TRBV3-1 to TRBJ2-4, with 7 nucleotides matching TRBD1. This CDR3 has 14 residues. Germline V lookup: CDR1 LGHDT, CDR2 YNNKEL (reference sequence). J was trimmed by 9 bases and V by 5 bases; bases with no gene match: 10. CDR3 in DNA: TGTGCCAGCAGCTTCCGGACAGGCAAAGGCATTCAGTACTTC. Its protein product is CASSFRTGKGIQYF.

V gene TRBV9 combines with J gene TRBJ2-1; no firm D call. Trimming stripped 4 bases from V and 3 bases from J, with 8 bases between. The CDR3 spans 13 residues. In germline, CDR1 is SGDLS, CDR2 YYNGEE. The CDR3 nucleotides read TGTGCCAGCAGCCTGAACTACTACAATGAGCAGTTCTTC. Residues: CASSLNYYNEQFF.

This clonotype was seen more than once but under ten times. The CDR3: CASSQRGELFF. The CDR3 DNA reads TGTGCCAGCAGCCAGAGAGGGGAGCTGTTTTTT. The V call is TRBV14, the J call TRBJ2-2; D gene uncertain. Germline assignment: CDR1 SGHDN and CDR2 FVKESK. V dropped 3 bases and J dropped 8 bases, with 4 bases sitting between them. CDR3 length: 11 amino acids.

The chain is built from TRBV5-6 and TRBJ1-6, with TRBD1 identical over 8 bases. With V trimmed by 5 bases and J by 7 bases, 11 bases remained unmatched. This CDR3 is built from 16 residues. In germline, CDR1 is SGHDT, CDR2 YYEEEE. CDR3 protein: CASSSLGQGANSPLHF. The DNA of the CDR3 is TGTGCCAGCAGTTCCCTCGGACAGGGAGCCAATTCACCCCTCCACTTT.